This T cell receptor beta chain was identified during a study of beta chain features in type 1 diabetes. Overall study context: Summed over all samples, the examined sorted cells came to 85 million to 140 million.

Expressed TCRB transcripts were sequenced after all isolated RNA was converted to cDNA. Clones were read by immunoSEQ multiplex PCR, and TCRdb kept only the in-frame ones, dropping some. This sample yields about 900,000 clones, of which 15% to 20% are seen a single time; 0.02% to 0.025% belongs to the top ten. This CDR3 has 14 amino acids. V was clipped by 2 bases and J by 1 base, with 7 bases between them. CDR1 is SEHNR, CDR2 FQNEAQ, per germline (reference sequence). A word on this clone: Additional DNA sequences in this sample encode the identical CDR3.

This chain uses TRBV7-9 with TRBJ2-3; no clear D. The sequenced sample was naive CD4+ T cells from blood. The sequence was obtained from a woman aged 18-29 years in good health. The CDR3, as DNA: TGTGCCAGCAGCTTATTTTCGGGCACAGATACGCAGTATTTT. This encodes CASSLFSGTDTQYF. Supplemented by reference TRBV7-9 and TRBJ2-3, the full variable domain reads DTGVSQNPRHKITKRGQNVTFRCDPISEHNRLYWYRQTLGQGPEFLTYFQNEAQLEKSRLLSDRFSAERPKGSFSTLEIQRTEQGDSAMYLCASSLFSGTDTQYFGPGTRLTVL.